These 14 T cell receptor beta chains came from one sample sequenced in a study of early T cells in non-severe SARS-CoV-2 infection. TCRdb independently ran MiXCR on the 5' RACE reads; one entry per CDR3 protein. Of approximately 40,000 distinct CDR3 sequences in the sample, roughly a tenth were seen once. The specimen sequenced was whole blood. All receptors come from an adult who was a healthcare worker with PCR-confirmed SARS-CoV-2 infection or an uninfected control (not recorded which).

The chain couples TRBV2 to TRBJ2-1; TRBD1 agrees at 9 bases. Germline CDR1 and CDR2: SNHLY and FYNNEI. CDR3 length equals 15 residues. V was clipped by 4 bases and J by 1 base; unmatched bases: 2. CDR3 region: CASSGDRGSYNEQFF. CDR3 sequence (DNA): TGTGCCAGCAGTGGAGACAGGGGGTCCTACAATGAGCAGTTCTTC.

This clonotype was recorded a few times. The CDR3 protein is CASSQDWTGGSSGANVLTF. The CDR3 DNA follows: TGCGCCAGCAGCCAAGATTGGACAGGGGGTTCCTCTGGGGCCAACGTCCTGACTTTC. This chain joins TRBV4-3 and TRBJ2-6, with TRBD1 matching 10 bases. The CDR3 spans 19 residues. Germline values: CDR1 LGHNA, CDR2 YSLEER. The trim removed 0 bases at V and 0 bases at J, leaving 5 bases unmatched.

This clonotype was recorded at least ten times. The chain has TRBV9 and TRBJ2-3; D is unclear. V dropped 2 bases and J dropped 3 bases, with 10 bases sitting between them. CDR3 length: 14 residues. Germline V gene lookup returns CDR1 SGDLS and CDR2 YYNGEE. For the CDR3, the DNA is TGTGCCAGCAGCGTTTCCGCCTATACAGATACGCAGTATTTT. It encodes CASSVSAYTDTQYF. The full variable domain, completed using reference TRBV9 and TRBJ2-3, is DSGVTQTPKHLITATGQRVTLRCSPRSGDLSVYWYQQSLDQGLQFLIQYYNGEERAKGNILERFSAQQFPDLHSELNLSSLELGDSALYFCASSVSAYTDTQYFGPGTRLTVL.

The CDR3, as DNA: TGCAGCGTTGGAGGTCGCAGGGGACCAGGCAATGAGCAGTTCTTC. It translates to CSVGGRRGPGNEQFF. The chain combines TRBV29-1 with TRBJ2-1; D might be TRBD1 (6 bases). V lost 4 bases and J 6 bases, leaving 19 bases between the germline ends. The CDR3 covers 15 residues. Germline V gene data show CDR1 as SQVTM and CDR2 as ANQGSEA.

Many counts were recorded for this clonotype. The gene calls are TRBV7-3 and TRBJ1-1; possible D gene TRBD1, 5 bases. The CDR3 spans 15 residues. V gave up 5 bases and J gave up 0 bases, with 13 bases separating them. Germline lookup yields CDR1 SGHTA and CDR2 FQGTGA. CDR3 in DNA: TGTGCCAGCAGCCCCAACGGGGGATTGAACACTGAAGCTTTCTTT. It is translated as CASSPNGGLNTEAFF. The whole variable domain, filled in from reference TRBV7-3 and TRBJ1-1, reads GAGVSQTPSNKVTEKGKYVELRCDPISGHTALYWYRQSLGQGPEFLIYFQGTGAADDSGLPNDRFFAVRPEGSVSTLKIQRTERGDSAVYLCASSPNGGLNTEAFFGQGTRLTVV.

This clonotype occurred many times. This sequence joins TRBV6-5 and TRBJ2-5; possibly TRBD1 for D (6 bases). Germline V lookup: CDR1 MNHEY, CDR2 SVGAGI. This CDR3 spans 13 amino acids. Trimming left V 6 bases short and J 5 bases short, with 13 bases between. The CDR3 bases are TGTGCCAGCAGCCGAACAGGGTGGGAGACCCAGTACTTC. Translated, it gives CASSRTGWETQYF.

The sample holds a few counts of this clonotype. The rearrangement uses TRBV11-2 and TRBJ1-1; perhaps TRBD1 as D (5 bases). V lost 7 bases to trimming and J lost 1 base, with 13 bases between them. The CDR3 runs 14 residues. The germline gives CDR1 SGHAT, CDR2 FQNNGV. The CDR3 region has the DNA TGTGCCAGCAAAGAAGGGACGGGGAACACTGAAGCTTTCTTT. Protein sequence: CASKEGTGNTEAFF.

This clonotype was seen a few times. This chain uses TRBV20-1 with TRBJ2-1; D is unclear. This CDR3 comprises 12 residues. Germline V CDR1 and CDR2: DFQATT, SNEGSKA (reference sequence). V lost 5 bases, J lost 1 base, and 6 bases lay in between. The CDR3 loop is CSAWGSYNEQFF. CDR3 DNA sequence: TGCAGTGCTTGGGGTTCCTACAATGAGCAGTTCTTC.

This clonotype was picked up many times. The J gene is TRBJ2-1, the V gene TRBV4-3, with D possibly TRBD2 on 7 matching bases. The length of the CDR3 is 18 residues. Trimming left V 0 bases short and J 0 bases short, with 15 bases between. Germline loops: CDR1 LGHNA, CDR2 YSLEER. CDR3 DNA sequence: TGCGCCAGCAGCCAAGATCGGGGGGCCCTGAGCTCCTACAATGAGCAGTTCTTC. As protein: CASSQDRGALSSYNEQFF.

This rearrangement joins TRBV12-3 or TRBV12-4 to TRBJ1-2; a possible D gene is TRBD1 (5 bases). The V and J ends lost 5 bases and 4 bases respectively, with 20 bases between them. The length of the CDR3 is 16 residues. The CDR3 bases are TGTGCCAGCAGTCCGTTTGGGGCTCCTACGCTCTATGGCTACACCTTC. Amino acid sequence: CASSPFGAPTLYGYTF.

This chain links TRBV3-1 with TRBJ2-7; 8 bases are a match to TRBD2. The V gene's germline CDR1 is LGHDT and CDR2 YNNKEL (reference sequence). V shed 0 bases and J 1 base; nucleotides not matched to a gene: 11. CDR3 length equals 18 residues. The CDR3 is CASSQDLLMRGVSYEQYF. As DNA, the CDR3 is TGTGCCAGCAGCCAAGATTTACTAATGCGGGGGGTATCCTACGAGCAGTACTTC.

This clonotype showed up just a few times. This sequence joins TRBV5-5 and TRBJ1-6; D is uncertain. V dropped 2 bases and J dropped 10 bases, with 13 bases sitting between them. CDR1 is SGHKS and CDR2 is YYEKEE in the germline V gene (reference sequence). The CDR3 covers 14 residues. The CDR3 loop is CASSFASPGSPLHF. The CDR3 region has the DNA TGTGCCAGCAGCTTTGCGAGTCCTGGGTCACCCCTCCACTTT.

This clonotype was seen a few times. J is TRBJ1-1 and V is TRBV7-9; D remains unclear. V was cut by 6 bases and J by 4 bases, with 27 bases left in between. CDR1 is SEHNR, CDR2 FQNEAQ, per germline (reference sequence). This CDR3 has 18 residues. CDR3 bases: TGTGCCAGCAGGTCTTGGCTGTCCGCCGGACCCGGGAGCACTGAAGCTTTCTTT. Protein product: CASRSWLSAGPGSTEAFF.

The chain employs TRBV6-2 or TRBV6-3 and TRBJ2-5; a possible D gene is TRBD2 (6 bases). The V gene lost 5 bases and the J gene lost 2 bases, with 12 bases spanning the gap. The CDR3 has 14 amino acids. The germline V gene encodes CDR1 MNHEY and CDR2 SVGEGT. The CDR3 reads CASSNPGLQETQYF. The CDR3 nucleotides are TGTGCCAGCAGTAATCCGGGACTTCAAGAGACCCAGTACTTC.